A single T cell receptor (beta chain) is shown here with its context. Time point of the sample: blood 2 weeks post-SBRT. The treatment is: 15 Gy SBRT to primary tumor, nephrectomy 4 weeks later. This CDR3 is built from 15 residues. In germline, CDR1 is LNHDA, CDR2 SQIVND (reference sequence). The V and J ends lost 1 base and 3 bases respectively, with 13 bases between them. This record comes from a study of radiation and T cells in renal cell carcinoma. The repertoire was sequenced with immunoSEQ multiplex PCR; TCRdb's copy has only in-frame clones and lacks some. The data show roughly 120,000 clones, 75% to 85% seen once.

The chain combines TRBV19 with TRBJ2-7, with D possibly TRBD1 on 6 matching bases. The sequencing used blood, collected from a patient whose treatment included radiotherapy and nephrectomy. This sequence was found in a woman in her fifties or sixties with renal cell carcinoma. CDR3 in amino acids: CASSIGTEGYYEQYF. CDR3 nucleotides: TGTGCCAGTAGTATAGGGACAGAGGGATACTACGAGCAGTACTTC.